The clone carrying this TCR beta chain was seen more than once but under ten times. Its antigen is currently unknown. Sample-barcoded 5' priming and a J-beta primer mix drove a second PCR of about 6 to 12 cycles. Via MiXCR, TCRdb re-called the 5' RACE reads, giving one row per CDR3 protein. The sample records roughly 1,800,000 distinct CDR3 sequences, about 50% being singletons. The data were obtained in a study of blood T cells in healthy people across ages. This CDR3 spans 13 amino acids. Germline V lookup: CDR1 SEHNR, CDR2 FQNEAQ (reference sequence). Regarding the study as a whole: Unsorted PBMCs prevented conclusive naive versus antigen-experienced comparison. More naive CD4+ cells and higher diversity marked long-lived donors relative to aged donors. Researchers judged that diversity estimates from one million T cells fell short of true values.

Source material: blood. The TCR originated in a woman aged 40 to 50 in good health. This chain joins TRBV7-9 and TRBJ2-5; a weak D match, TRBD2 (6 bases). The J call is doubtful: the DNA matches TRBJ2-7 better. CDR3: CASSLDGGDEQYF. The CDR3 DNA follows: TGTGCCAGCAGCTTAGACGGGGGAGACGAGCAGTACTTC.